A selection of T cell receptor beta chains follows, all from one sample in a study of PD-1 blockade in mismatch repair-deficient tumors. The assay was immunoSEQ multiplex PCR, and TCRdb's table has in-frame clones only and misses some. The sample shows 120,000 or so clones, approximately 90% of them seen only once. This material consisted of peripheral blood, taken 44 weeks after starting pembrolizumab. The receptors were gathered from an adult with mismatch repair-deficient cancer. Both conserved end residues are part of each CDR3. Each record gives: V gene, J gene, clone size, D gene, CDR3 DNA, CDR3 protein. A D gene is named only where the DNA matches it firmly. The size field is filled for only some rows; it gives once, few, many or a size class.

TRBV13	TRBJ2-7	-	TRBD2	TGTGCCAGCAGCTTAGGGGCTAGCGGTCTAAACTACGAGCAGTACTTC	CASSLGASGLNYEQYF
TRBV28	TRBJ2-7	-	-	TGTGCCAGCTCCCCACGGGGCTACGAGCAGTACTTC	CASSPRGYEQYF
TRBV29-1	TRBJ2-7	-	-	TGCAGCGTTGCAGGGTCCCTGAGCTCCTACGAGCAGTACTTC	CSVAGSLSSYEQYF
TRBV7-9	TRBJ1-1	-	TRBD1	TGTGCCAGCAGCGAGGAGAATGAGACGGACAGGGTTTTCACTGAAGCTTTCTTT	CASSEENETDRVFTEAFF
TRBV4-1	TRBJ2-2	-	-	TGCGCCAGCAGCCCCCACTTAGACTATATAAACACCGGGGAGCTGTTTTTT	CASSPHLDYINTGELFF
TRBV27	TRBJ1-1	-	-	TGTGCCAGCAGCCTGTGGGGCAGGGTGCCCCCCGGGGAAGCTTTCTTT	CASSLWGRVPPGEAFF
TRBV14	TRBJ2-3	-	-	TGTGCCAGCAGCCTGGGGGAGGCCGGGGCAGATACGCAGTATTTT	CASSLGEAGADTQYF
TRBV4-3	TRBJ2-7	-	TRBD2	TGCGCCAGCAGCCAAGAGGGGAGGGCCCCTTTCGAGCAGTACTTC	CASSQEGRAPFEQYF
TRBV5-6	TRBJ2-7	-	-	TGTGCCAGCAAGGTGTTAGCATCCTACGAGCAGTACTTC	CASKVLASYEQYF
TRBV18	TRBJ2-3	-	-	TGTGCCAGCTCACCCGTTACAGATACGCAGTATTTT	CASSPVTDTQYF
TRBV4-3	TRBJ2-1	-	TRBD2	TGCGCCAGCAGCCAAGACCCTACGGGAGGGTACAATGAGCAGTTCTTC	CASSQDPTGGYNEQFF
TRBV10-3	TRBJ1-2	-	TRBD1	TGTGCCATCAGTGCACAGGGGAATAGTGGCTACACCTTC	CAISAQGNSGYTF
TRBV27	TRBJ2-1	-	TRBD2	TGTGCCAGCAGTTTAGGGACTAGGGACAATGAGCAGTTCTTC	CASSLGTRDNEQFF
TRBV7-2	TRBJ2-5	-	-	TGTGCCAGCAGCTTAATCAGGGTGGAGACCCAGTACTTC	CASSLIRVETQYF
TRBV5-6	TRBJ2-7	once	TRBD2	TGTGCCAGCAGCTTGTTTGGCACTAGCGGGATTTACGAGCAGTACTTC	CASSLFGTSGIYEQYF
TRBV4-3	TRBJ2-1	-	TRBD2	TGCGCCAGCAGCCAAAAAGGGACTAGCGGGCGCCACCGGGGCTACAATGAGCAGTTCTTC	CASSQKGTSGRHRGYNEQFF
TRBV7-8	TRBJ2-1	-	TRBD2	TGTGCCAGCAGCTTGGGGGGGCCCGGACGGTTGCGGGAGGGCCACAATGAGCAGTTCTTC	CASSLGGPGRLREGHNEQFF
TRBV28	TRBJ2-3	-	-	TGTGCCAGCAGTTTATTGGGGGGGCGGGAGACGTTTGATACGCAGTATTTT	CASSLLGGRETFDTQYF
TRBV4-3	TRBJ2-7	-	-	TGCGCCAGCAGCCAAGGCCGGGCAGGCGGGTACGAGCAGTACTTC	CASSQGRAGGYEQYF
TRBV4-1	TRBJ2-3	-	-	TGCGCCAGCAGCCAACCGACAGGTTCCACAGATACGCAGTATTTT	CASSQPTGSTDTQYF
TRBV2	TRBJ2-7	-	-	TGTGCCAGCAGTGATAAGGGTGATTCCTACGAGCAGTACTTC	CASSDKGDSYEQYF
TRBV7-9	TRBJ2-1	-	-	TGTGCCAGCAGCTTAGTAGGGGGGAGGGGCGCGTTTAATGAGCAGTTCTTC	CASSLVGGRGAFNEQFF
TRBV10-3	TRBJ2-7	-	-	TGTGCCATCAGTGACAGGGTTCTGGACGAGCAGTACTTC	CAISDRVLDEQYF
TRBV29-1	TRBJ2-7	-	TRBD1	TGCAGCGTTGAGGAGGAGGGGACAGGGAAAGCCGAGCAGTACTTC	CSVEEEGTGKAEQYF
TRBV19	TRBJ2-7	-	TRBD1	TGTGCCAGTAGTCCGACAGGGCCTTCCTACGAGCAGTACTTC	CASSPTGPSYEQYF
TRBV6-5	TRBJ1-3	-	-	TGTGCCAGCAGTCAAACAGGGACTGATGGAAACACCATATATTTT	CASSQTGTDGNTIYF
TRBV5-1	TRBJ2-3	-	TRBD2	TGCGCCAGCAGCCTGGGAGGGGCTGAAGATACGCAGTATTTT	CASSLGGAEDTQYF
TRBV7-9	TRBJ2-7	-	-	TGTGCCAGCAGCTTAGCGAAGGGTAGCTACGAGCAGTACTTC	CASSLAKGSYEQYF
TRBV6-1	TRBJ2-7	once	-	TGTGCCAGCAGTTATCGGCAAGGCGAGCAGTACTTC	CASSYRQGEQYF
TRBV12-5	TRBJ2-5	-	TRBD1	TGTGCTAGTGCCTTGTCGGGACAGAAAGAGACCCAGTACTTC	CASALSGQKETQYF
TRBV7-9	TRBJ2-7	-	-	TGTGCCAGCAGCTTAGGTGTCAGGCTACCCACCTACGAGCAGTACTTC	CASSLGVRLPTYEQYF
TRBV30	TRBJ1-4	-	-	TGTGCCAGGGACGGGGTTAATGAAAAACTGTTTTTT	CARDGVNEKLFF
TRBV29-1	TRBJ2-1	-	-	TGCAGCGTTGCCCCCAGGGGCCAATCCTACAATGAGCAGTTCTTC	CSVAPRGQSYNEQFF
TRBV13	TRBJ2-7	-	-	TGTGCCAGCAGCCAACGTGACTGGTCCTACGAGCAGTACTTC	CASSQRDWSYEQYF
TRBV5-6	TRBJ2-5	-	-	TGTGCCAGCAGCTTTACATCCTGGGAGACCCAGTACTTC	CASSFTSWETQYF
TRBV6-6	TRBJ1-1	-	TRBD1	TGTGCCAGCAGTTACTCGGGACAGGGGGCGGTGGCTTTCTTT	CASSYSGQGAVAFF
TRBV9	TRBJ1-3	-	-	TGTGCCAGCAGCGCCGGATGGGGAATGCGAAACACCATATATTTT	CASSAGWGMRNTIYF
TRBV6-5	TRBJ1-2	once	-	TGTGCCAGCAGTTACTCGAAATCCCCTTTAGTGGGCTACACCTTC	CASSYSKSPLVGYTF
TRBV6-5	TRBJ2-1	-	TRBD2	TGTGCCAGCAGTTACTCGTACGGGACTAGCATGAATGAGCAGTTCTTC	CASSYSYGTSMNEQFF
TRBV5-6	TRBJ2-1	-	-	TGTGCCAGCAGCTTGGTGCGGAACAATGAGCAGTTCTTC	CASSLVRNNEQFF
TRBV9	TRBJ2-2	-	-	TGTGCCAGCAGCGGGGGCGGGACCGACACCGGGGAGCTGTTTTTT	CASSGGGTDTGELFF
TRBV5-3	TRBJ1-2	-	-	TGTGCCAGAAGCTTGGTAAGGGGTGGCTACACCTTC	CARSLVRGGYTF
TRBV7-6	TRBJ1-2	-	TRBD1	TGTGCCAGCAGCGTAGCCGGGACAGGATATGGCTACACCTTC	CASSVAGTGYGYTF
TRBV11-3	TRBJ2-1	-	-	TGTGCCAGCAGATATGGTGGACACCTATACAATGAGCAGTTCTTC	CASRYGGHLYNEQFF
TRBV10-2	TRBJ2-3	-	TRBD2	TGCGCCAGCAGTGAGCGCGGGAGGGGCCGCACAGATACGCAGTATTTT	CASSERGRGRTDTQYF
TRBV5-6	TRBJ2-7	-	TRBD2	TGTGCCAGCAGCTCTCGGGGGGGGGCGCCTAGCGGCTACGAGCAGTACTTC	CASSSRGGAPSGYEQYF